Below, 29 T cell receptor beta chains from the same sample are listed, as sequenced in a study of T cell responses to AZD1222 COVID-19 vaccine (dated by TCRdb to about 2021). The library came from the immunoSEQ multiplex PCR assay. TCRdb mirrors the immuneACCESS table, restricted to in-frame sequences. Some clones are absent from its copies; in checked studies, under half trace to an unresolved V gene, and the reason for the others is unknown. This sample is represented by roughly 150,000 clones; about 93% of them were singletons. 5% to 5.5% of the sample is taken by the ten largest. In the paper's terms, the time point label means: baseline before first vaccination. Sample: peripheral blood, taken on day 0 of AZD1222 vaccination. The receptors come from an adult in good health.

The chain employs TRBV11-3 and TRBJ2-1; D remains ambiguous. The CDR3 totals 14 residues. Trimming pared 2 bases from V and 5 bases from J, leaving 10 bases between. Germline V gene data show CDR1 as SGHNT and CDR2 as YENEEA. This chain's CDR3 is CASSLSPFNNEQFF. The CDR3 DNA reads TGTGCCAGCAGCTTATCCCCATTCAACAATGAGCAGTTCTTC. Filled out from reference TRBV11-3 and TRBJ2-1, the complete variable domain reads EAGVVQSPRYKIIEKKQPVAFWCNPISGHNTLYWYLQNLGQGPELLIRYENEEAVDDSQLPKDRFSAERLKGVDSTLKIQPAELGDSAVYLCASSLSPFNNEQFFGPGTRLTVL.

The V and J genes are TRBV5-1 and TRBJ2-5; tentatively, D is TRBD2 (7 bases). V was shortened by 4 bases and J by 4 bases, with 17 bases between the two germline ends. The CDR3 has 15 residues. CDR1 is SGHRS and CDR2 is YFSETQ in the germline V gene. The CDR3 bases are TGCGCCAGCAGCCGTCGGGGGGCAGGGTCAGAGACCCAGTACTTC. Its protein is CASSRRGAGSETQYF.

The chain links TRBV27 to TRBJ2-1, with no clear D. The CDR3 sequence is 8 residues long. V was trimmed by 7 bases and J by 8 bases, leaving 0 bases between them. Per the germline V gene, CDR1 is MNHEY and CDR2 is SMNVEV (reference sequence). As DNA, the CDR3 is TGTGCCAGCAATGAGCAGTTCTTC. Encoded protein: CASNEQFF.

The chain employs TRBV30 and TRBJ1-6; D is uncertain. From germline, CDR1 is GTSNPN and CDR2 SVGIG (reference sequence). This CDR3 contains 13 residues. The V end lost 5 bases, the J end lost 4 bases, and 9 bases lay between the germline ends. The CDR3 nucleotides are TGTGCCTGGGACACCCGGTATAATTCACCCCTCCACTTT. This sequence encodes CAWDTRYNSPLHF.

This chain joins TRBV6-6 and TRBJ1-5; perhaps TRBD1 as D (6 bases). The CDR3 length is 14 residues. Deletions cut 2 bases from V and 5 bases from J, with 10 bases between. Germline V gene lookup returns CDR1 MNHNY and CDR2 SVGAGI (reference sequence). The CDR3 sequence is CASSYRAGDQPQHF. The CDR3 coding sequence is TGTGCCAGCAGTTACCGGGCAGGGGATCAGCCCCAGCATTTT.

The rearrangement uses TRBV7-9 and TRBJ2-1; TRBD2 matches at 7 bases. Germline V gene sequence: CDR1 SEHNR, CDR2 FQNEAQ (reference sequence). The CDR3 covers 16 residues. Germline trimming cut 7 bases from V and 7 bases from J; bases unmatched to any gene: 16. In DNA form, the CDR3 reads TGTGCCAGCACCCCCAATTGGCGGGAGTCTAAGAATGAGCAGTTCTTC. This gives the protein CASTPNWRESKNEQFF.

A single count supports this clone. The J gene is TRBJ1-2, the V gene TRBV3-1 (or the pseudogene TRBV3-2); D may be TRBD1 (6 bases). The CDR3 loop spans 15 amino acids. The V end lost 0 bases, the J end lost 8 bases, and 16 bases lay between the germline ends. Germline V lookup: CDR1 LGHDT, CDR2 YNNKEL (reference sequence). CDR3 region: CASSQERWGAPGYTF. CDR3 DNA: TGTGCCAGCAGCCAAGAGAGGTGGGGGGCGCCGGGCTACACCTTC.

This rearrangement joins TRBV6-5 to TRBJ1-2; 9 nucleotides match TRBD1. V lost 8 bases, J lost 6 bases, and 7 bases stayed unmatched. Per germline, CDR1 MNHEY and CDR2 SVGAGI. The CDR3 spans 13 residues. The DNA for the CDR3 is TGTGCCAGCCGGTCGGGACAGGGCCATGGCTACACCTTC. This codes for CASRSGQGHGYTF.

The rearrangement joins TRBV2 to TRBJ2-7; TRBD1 might be the D (6 bases). The CDR3 loop spans 14 amino acids. Trimming cost V 5 bases and J 0 bases, with 11 bases left between them. Germline assignment: CDR1 SNHLY and CDR2 FYNNEI. For the CDR3, the DNA is TGTGCCAGCAGTAGGACAGTGACCTCCTACGAGCAGTACTTC. As protein: CASSRTVTSYEQYF.

The chain links TRBV5-4 to TRBJ1-1; 12 nucleotides match TRBD1. Germline assignment: CDR1 SGHNT and CDR2 YYREEE (reference sequence). With V trimmed by 2 bases and J by 10 bases, 9 bases remained unmatched. The CDR3 consists of 15 residues. CDR3 loop: CASSLELRDRGPAFF. CDR3 bases: TGTGCCAGCAGCTTAGAACTTAGGGACAGGGGGCCAGCTTTCTTT.

The chain combines TRBV6-5 with TRBJ2-7, with D tentatively TRBD1 or TRBD2 (5 bases each). Germline CDR1 reads MNHEY; CDR2 reads SVGAGI. CDR3 length: 14 amino acids. V lost 5 bases, J lost 6 bases, and 17 bases lay in between. The CDR3 region is CASSKMGVKGEQYF. The CDR3 DNA sequence: TGTGCCAGCAGTAAGATGGGGGTTAAAGGCGAGCAGTACTTC.

The genes are TRBV5-6 and TRBJ1-2, with D perhaps TRBD1 (6 bases). CDR1 and CDR2 from the germline V gene are SGHDT and YYEEEE. The CDR3 totals 14 residues. Deletions cut 4 bases from V and 4 bases from J, with 14 bases between. CDR3 DNA sequence: TGTGCCAGCAGCCCCCAGGGGCGCATCTATGGCTACACCTTC. Amino acids: CASSPQGRIYGYTF.

The chain combines TRBV7-9 with TRBJ2-1; no clear D gene. Looked up from germline, CDR1 is SEHNR and CDR2 is FQNEAQ (reference sequence). Trimming cost V 5 bases and J 7 bases, with 6 bases left between them. The CDR3 covers 11 residues. The CDR3 region is CASSPRNEQFF. CDR3 DNA: TGTGCCAGCAGCCCCAGGAATGAGCAGTTCTTC.

This clone has more than one count but fewer than ten. The rearrangement joins TRBV5-1 to TRBJ2-5; 8 nucleotides line up with TRBD2. CDR1 and CDR2 (germline): SGHRS, YFSETQ. This CDR3 has 15 amino acids. Trimming at V came to 3 bases and at J to 5 bases, leaving 9 bases not matched to a gene. The CDR3, as DNA: TGCGCCAGCAGCTGGACCGGGACTAGATATGAGACCCAGTACTTC. Translation gives CASSWTGTRYETQYF. The full variable domain, rest sourced from reference TRBV5-1 and TRBJ2-5, is KAGVTQTPRYLIKTRGQQVTLSCSPISGHRSVSWYQQTPGQGLQFLFEYFSETQRNKGNFPGRFSGRQFSNSRSEMNVSTLELGDSALYLCASSWTGTRYETQYFGPGTRLLVL.

Notes on this clone: The DNA is left out, because the CDR3 cannot be placed on it with certainty; the CDR3 is given as TCRdb lists it. V and J are TRBV28 and TRBJ2-3. The CDR3 spans 15 amino acids, including both terminal residues. Per the germline V gene, CDR1 is MDHEN and CDR2 is SYDVKM. This chain's CDR3 is CASSTSTDSTDTQYF.

The chain combines TRBV5-8 with TRBJ2-1; TRBD2 matches 11 bases. The germline gives CDR1 SGHTS, CDR2 YDEGEE. The length of the CDR3 is 15 residues. V dropped 1 base and J dropped 9; count of bases not matched to a gene: 6. The CDR3 loop reads CASSLTSGRVGEQFF. CDR3 DNA sequence: TGTGCCAGCAGCTTGACTAGCGGGAGAGTGGGTGAGCAGTTCTTC. Full variable domain (remainder filled in from reference TRBV5-8 and TRBJ2-1): EAGVTQSPTHLIKTRGQQATLRCSPISGHTSVYWYQQALGLGLQFLLWYDEGEERNRGNFPPRFSGRQFPNYSSELNVNALELEDSALYLCASSLTSGRVGEQFFGPGTRLTVL.

J is TRBJ2-5 and V is TRBV12-3 or TRBV12-4; no clear D gene. V gave up 5 bases and J gave up 1 base, with 5 bases separating them. The CDR3 is 12 residues long. CDR3 sequence: CASSLIQETQYF. The CDR3 nucleotides are TGTGCCAGCAGTCTCATCCAAGAGACCCAGTACTTC.

This chain uses TRBV7-9 with TRBJ2-6; the D gene is possibly TRBD1 (5 bases). V lost 1 base and J lost 0, with 13 bases in between. CDR3 length equals 18 residues. Germline loops: CDR1 SEHNR, CDR2 FQNEAQ (reference sequence). The CDR3 region has the DNA TGTGCCAGCAGCTTAGATTCACGACAGCACTCTGGGGCCAACGTCCTGACTTTC. This gives the protein CASSLDSRQHSGANVLTF.

This sequence joins TRBV19 and TRBJ1-5; D gene unclear. V lost 7 bases and J lost 2, with 12 bases in between. This CDR3 has 14 amino acids. CDR1 and CDR2 from the germline V gene are LNHDA and SQIVND (reference sequence). CDR3 amino acids: CASTHGWGNQPQHF. The CDR3 DNA reads as TGTGCCAGTACCCACGGGTGGGGCAATCAGCCCCAGCATTTT.

Here the CDR3 DNA reads TGTGCCAGCAGCTTAGTAATCGCGGAGTTCGCGAACACCGGGGAGCTGTTTTTT. Translation gives CASSLVIAEFANTGELFF. The chain combines TRBV7-8 with TRBJ2-2; D remains ambiguous. In germline, CDR1 is SGHVS, CDR2 FQNEAQ. The CDR3 is made up of 18 amino acids. Between the trimmed V and J ends, which lost 1 base and 0 bases, there was a span of 15 bases.

The V and J genes are TRBV2 and TRBJ2-1; D is ambiguous. The V end lost 4 bases, the J end lost 4 bases, and 8 bases lay between the germline ends. The germline V gene encodes CDR1 SNHLY and CDR2 FYNNEI. The CDR3 sequence is 13 residues long. The CDR3 DNA is TGTGCCAGCAGTGTGGTGGCTTACAATGAGCAGTTCTTC. Translating it yields CASSVVAYNEQFF.

The CDR3 region has the DNA TGTGCCAGTACCACCGACCCCGGAAGGGGAGCGACCACCGGGGAGCTGTTTTTT. This encodes CASTTDPGRGATTGELFF. The V and J genes are TRBV19 and TRBJ2-2; D assignment may be TRBD1 or TRBD2 (5 bases each). CDR1 and CDR2 (germline): LNHDA, SQIVND (reference sequence). V was trimmed by 7 bases and J by 4 bases, leaving 25 bases between them. The CDR3 sequence is 18 residues long.

The chain links TRBV6-5 to TRBJ2-2; 10 bases are a match to TRBD1. Per germline, CDR1 MNHEY and CDR2 SVGAGI. The CDR3 has 15 residues. With 7 bases clipped from V and 5 bases from J, the junction kept 7 bases outside the gene matches. As DNA, the CDR3 is TGTGCCAGCACCCGGGACAGGGGAGAAACCGGGGAGCTGTTTTTT. This sequence encodes CASTRDRGETGELFF.

This clone has only one observation. CDR3 bases: TGCGCCAGCAGCTTCCGGGACCAGTCCTACGAGCAGTACTTC. Protein: CASSFRDQSYEQYF. J is TRBJ2-7 and V is TRBV5-1; the D gene could be TRBD1 or TRBD2 (5 bases each). Between the trimmed V and J ends, which lost 2 bases and 1 base, there was a span of 10 bases. The CDR3 covers 14 residues. The germline gives CDR1 SGHRS, CDR2 YFSETQ.

J is TRBJ2-5 and V is TRBV7-9; D is possibly TRBD1 or TRBD2 (5 bases each). Germline V gene data show CDR1 as SEHNR and CDR2 as FQNEAQ (reference sequence). V was trimmed by 7 bases and J by 3 bases, leaving 12 bases between them. This CDR3 region has 13 residues. CDR3 bases: TGTGCCAGCACCGAGGGACCCGAAGAGACCCAGTACTTC. This gives the protein CASTEGPEETQYF.

The V call is TRBV7-6, the J call TRBJ2-5, with 15 bases fitting TRBD2. Germline V lookup: CDR1 SGHVS, CDR2 FNYEAQ. The CDR3 extends over 20 amino acids. J lost 2 bases, V lost 1 base, and 11 bases had no gene match. This CDR3 is CASSLVTGLAGGNIQETQYF. CDR3 nucleotides: TGTGCCAGCAGCTTAGTCACGGGACTAGCGGGAGGCAATATACAAGAGACCCAGTACTTC.

The V gene is TRBV5-8, the J gene TRBJ2-4, with a weak D call TRBD1 (6 bases). This CDR3 has 17 residues. Germline values: CDR1 SGHTS, CDR2 YDEGEE. V was shortened by 4 bases and J by 3 bases, with 20 bases between the two germline ends. CDR3 sequence: CASSTLPRGEGKNIQYF. Here the CDR3 DNA reads TGTGCCAGCAGCACCCTACCCAGGGGAGAAGGCAAAAACATTCAGTACTTC.

V and J are TRBV7-9 and TRBJ2-7; 7 bases agree with TRBD1. The CDR3 is 14 amino acids. V was pared by 1 base and J by 2 bases, with 2 bases of the junction left unmatched. Germline CDR1 is SEHNR and CDR2 is FQNEAQ (reference sequence). The CDR3 reads CASSLVQGTYEQYF. As DNA, the CDR3 is TGTGCCAGCAGCTTAGTACAGGGGACCTACGAGCAGTACTTC.

The chain couples TRBV5-5 to TRBJ2-1; the match to TRBD2 covers 14 bases. J gave up 10 bases and V 3 bases, and 12 bases lay outside the gene matches. CDR1 SGHKS and CDR2 YYEKEE come from the germline V gene (reference sequence). There are 17 residues in the CDR3. The CDR3: CASSSFPGLAGASEQFF. In DNA form, the CDR3 reads TGTGCCAGCAGCTCCTTTCCGGGACTAGCGGGAGCGAGCGAGCAGTTCTTC.